This T cell receptor (beta chain) was profiled in a study of blood T cell repertoires in COVID-19 (dated by TCRdb to the early 2020s). In the study overall: Samples from collaborators originated in the United States, Italy and Spain and spanned both the acute and convalescent phases of COVID-19. Samples came from the ongoing ImmuneRACE study (first 160 participants) plus 1,254 subjects from 6 global collaborators. The repertoires were released in a freely available public database intended as a resource for research on the immune response to SARS-CoV-2. The material from the prospective study consisted of cDNA or gDNA derived from T cells, B-cell-depleted T cells, or PBMCs. Deeply sampled blood TCRbeta repertoires from subjects exposed to, actively infected with, or recovered from COVID-19 were included in the dataset. A de-identified subject ID, COVID-19 status, age in years and sex were almost always included in the sample metadata. Where HLA class I and class II types were available, the types were taken from metadata supplied by the sample provider, not from assay-based typing.

TCRbeta CDR3 regions were amplified from genomic DNA using the immunoSEQ Assay, a bias-controlled multiplex PCR. The study's own analysis went as follows. Nucleated cell counts per sample were estimated from amplification of reference gene primers within the assay. Sequence reads were collapsed and filtered to measure the absolute abundance of every unique TCRbeta CDR3 rearrangement. For each sample, productive Simpson clonality was calculated as the square root of Simpson's diversity index across productive rearrangements. TCRdb retrieved this table from immuneACCESS and kept in-frame rearrangements only. Not all clones are present; in checked studies, unresolved V genes account for under half, and no reason is known for the remainder. V, J and clone size reflect that table, while D and trimming were determined from the DNA. Recorded for this sample are roughly 97,000 clones; about 80% of them occurred a single time. The ten largest clones represent roughly 3.3% of the sample.

Whole blood was collected in K2EDTA tubes by collaborating institutions according to the institutions' own protocols. For TCRbeta analysis, collaborators shipped samples as frozen whole blood, isolated PBMCs, or DNA extracted from either of those sample types. Details on this clone: Its antigen remains undetermined. No much larger clonotype is one base removed from it; base qualities were not supplied.

Trimming at the junction amounts to 0 bases on V and 0 bases on J, and the germline ends lie 10 bases apart. Based on the germline V gene, the CDR1 and CDR2 sequences are SGDLS and YYNGEE. Spanning cysteine to phenylalanine, the CDR3 consists of 16 amino acids. The only DNA kept is the CDR3, 48 bases in frame from the first base. Broad study findings and their caveats: Clinical and demographic metadata were provided uncurated, with the amount varying by source and participant.

The receptor chain draws on TRBV9 and TRBJ2-1, and possibly TRBD1, on 5 matching bases. The specimen sequenced was peripheral blood. The sequence came from an elderly woman with active or convalescent COVID-19. In nucleotide form, the sequence is TGTGCCAGCAGCGTAGATGAAAGGGGCTCCTACAATGAGCAGTTCTTC. This yields the protein CASSVDERGSYNEQFF.